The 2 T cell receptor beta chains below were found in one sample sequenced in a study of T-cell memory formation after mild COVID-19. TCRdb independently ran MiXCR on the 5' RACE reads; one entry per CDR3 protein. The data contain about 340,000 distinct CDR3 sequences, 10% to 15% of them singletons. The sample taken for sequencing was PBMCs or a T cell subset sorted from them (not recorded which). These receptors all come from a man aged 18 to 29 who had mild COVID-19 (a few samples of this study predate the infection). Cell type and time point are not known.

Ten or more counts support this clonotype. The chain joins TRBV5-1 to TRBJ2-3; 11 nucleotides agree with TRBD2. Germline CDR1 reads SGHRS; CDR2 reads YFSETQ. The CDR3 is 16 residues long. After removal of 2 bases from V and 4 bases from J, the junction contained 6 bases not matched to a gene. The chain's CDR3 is CASSFSGGAGADTQYF. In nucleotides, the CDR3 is TGCGCCAGCAGCTTTAGCGGGGGGGCCGGCGCAGATACGCAGTATTTT. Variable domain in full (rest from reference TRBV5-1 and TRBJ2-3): KAGVTQTPRYLIKTRGQQVTLSCSPISGHRSVSWYQQTPGQGLQFLFEYFSETQRNKGNFPGRFSGRQFSNSRSEMNVSTLELGDSALYLCASSFSGGAGADTQYFGPGTRLTVL.

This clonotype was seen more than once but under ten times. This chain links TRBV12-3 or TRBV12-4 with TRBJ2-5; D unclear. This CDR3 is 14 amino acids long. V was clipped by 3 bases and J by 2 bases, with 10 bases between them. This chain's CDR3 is CASSLANPQETQYF. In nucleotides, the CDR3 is TGTGCCAGCAGTTTGGCTAACCCACAAGAGACCCAGTACTTC.